A single sample gave rise to the 20 T cell receptor beta chains below, sequenced in a study of cytomegalovirus exposure and HLA in healthy donors. 13 Jbeta primers and 60 Vbeta primers were used for the PCR. Only in-frame clones appear in the TCRdb table, and some are missing; sequencing was by immunoSEQ multiplex PCR. The specimen's table records about 140,000 clones. What was sequenced was PBMCs. These receptors came from a young woman in good health and CMV-seronegative.

The CDR3 DNA is TGTGCCAGCAGTTCGAACGACGCGGATGAGCAGTTCTTC. It encodes CASSSNDADEQFF. The V gene is TRBV6-5, the J gene TRBJ2-1; the D is unclear. The germline V and J ends were trimmed by 4 bases and 8 bases, with 12 bases remaining between them. The germline V gene has CDR1 MNHEY and CDR2 SVGAGI. CDR3 size: 13 residues.

V gene TRBV5-1 combines with J gene TRBJ1-2; possible D gene TRBD1, 6 bases. CDR1 and CDR2 (germline): SGHRS, YFSETQ. The CDR3 covers 17 residues. V lost 2 bases to trimming and J lost 4 bases, with 21 bases between them. The CDR3 sequence is CASSFPRGGQGCYGYTF. As DNA, the CDR3 is TGCGCCAGCAGCTTTCCCCGGGGGGGGCAGGGGTGCTATGGCTACACCTTC.

The chain carries TRBV27 and TRBJ1-1, with 7 bases aligning to TRBD1. This CDR3 region has 15 residues. Germline values: CDR1 MNHEY, CDR2 SMNVEV (reference sequence). The V gene end was trimmed by 3 bases and the J gene end by 2 bases; junction bases not matched to a gene: 6. This CDR3 reads CASSFPGQINTEAFF. The CDR3, as DNA: TGTGCCAGCAGTTTCCCGGGACAGATCAACACTGAAGCTTTCTTT.

This chain uses TRBV6-1 with TRBJ2-6; D remains unclear. V gave up 9 bases and J gave up 0 bases, with 12 bases separating them. CDR1 and CDR2 (germline): MNHNS, SASEGT. The CDR3 contains 15 residues. The CDR3 loop is CASRSAFSGANVLTF. The CDR3, as DNA: TGTGCCAGTAGGAGCGCCTTCTCTGGGGCCAACGTCCTGACTTTC.

About this clone: This specimen includes other DNA sequences encoding the same CDR3. V is TRBV30 and J is TRBJ1-5; D is unresolved. Per germline, CDR1 GTSNPN and CDR2 SVGIG (reference sequence). The CDR3 contains 13 residues. V was clipped by 3 bases and J by 4 bases, with 10 bases between them. The CDR3 sequence is CAWRTGGNQPQHF. The CDR3 coding sequence is TGTGCCTGGAGAACGGGAGGGAATCAGCCCCAGCATTTT.

The chain carries TRBV7-8 and TRBJ2-3; TRBD1 might be the D (7 bases). CDR1 is SGHVS and CDR2 is FQNEAQ in the germline V gene. The germline V and J ends were trimmed by 2 bases and 6 bases, with 21 bases remaining between them. The CDR3 sequence is 17 residues long. The CDR3 sequence is CASSLRLPGPGGDTQYF. The CDR3 DNA follows: TGTGCCAGCAGCTTACGGCTCCCGGGGCCAGGGGGGGATACGCAGTATTTT.

This rearrangement joins TRBV30 to TRBJ2-5; 11 bases align to TRBD2. The CDR3 runs to 15 residues. The V and J ends lost 2 bases and 11 bases, in that order; junction bases with no gene match: 13. Germline lookup yields CDR1 GTSNPN and CDR2 SVGIG (reference sequence). The CDR3 is CAWSMATSGSREQYF. The DNA of the CDR3 is TGTGCCTGGAGTATGGCAACTAGCGGGAGCAGGGAGCAGTACTTC.

V is TRBV2 and J is TRBJ2-1; possible D gene TRBD1, 6 bases. V was cut by 7 bases and J by 0 bases, with 10 bases left in between. CDR1 and CDR2 from the germline V gene are SNHLY and FYNNEI. This CDR3 region has 14 residues. In DNA, the CDR3 is TGTGCCAGCACCCAGGACAGCTCCTACAATGAGCAGTTCTTC. The encoded protein is CASTQDSSYNEQFF.

The CDR3 DNA follows: TGTGCCAGCAGCCAGACTACAGGGCTGTACACCGGGGAGCTGTTTTTT. It is translated as CASSQTTGLYTGELFF. The chain has TRBV9 and TRBJ2-2; tentative D call: TRBD1 (6 bases). The germline V gene has CDR1 SGDLS and CDR2 YYNGEE. Trimming stripped 4 bases from V and 3 bases from J, with 16 bases between. This CDR3 comprises 16 residues.

The chain recombines TRBV5-6 with TRBJ2-3; D might be TRBD2 (6 bases). The CDR3 extends over 15 amino acids. Trimming stripped 0 bases from V and 3 bases from J, with 11 bases between. Germline V gene data show CDR1 as SGHDT and CDR2 as YYEEEE. The CDR3 DNA follows: TGTGCCAGCAGCTTGGGACTAGTCCTTACAGATACGCAGTATTTT. Protein: CASSLGLVLTDTQYF.

J is TRBJ2-7 and V is TRBV11-2; maybe TRBD2 (5 bases). V was pared by 5 bases and J by 7 bases, with 18 bases between. Germline V gene lookup returns CDR1 SGHAT and CDR2 FQNNGV. The length of the CDR3 is 14 residues. CDR3 sequence: CASSPNRLQREQYF. The CDR3 region has the DNA TGTGCCAGCAGCCCCAATCGCCTCCAGCGGGAGCAGTACTTC.

V usage is TRBV29-1 and J usage is TRBJ2-3; D might be TRBD2 (6 bases). Looked up from germline, CDR1 is SQVTM and CDR2 is ANQGSEA. V gave up 4 bases and J gave up 3 bases, with 11 bases separating them. This CDR3 region has 13 residues. This chain's CDR3 is CSVAGRYTDTQYF. Written as DNA, the CDR3 is TGCAGCGTTGCAGGGAGGTATACAGATACGCAGTATTTT.

CDR3 nucleotides: TGCGCCAGCAGCTTGGGTAGGACTAGCGGCTACAATGAGCAGTTCTTC. It translates to CASSLGRTSGYNEQFF. The gene calls are TRBV5-1 and TRBJ2-1, with 10 bases matching TRBD2. The V segment lost 0 bases and the J segment 3 bases; nucleotides outside the gene matches: 3. The CDR3 has 16 amino acids. Germline V gene data show CDR1 as SGHRS and CDR2 as YFSETQ.

The rearrangement joins TRBV11-1 to TRBJ2-7; D is possibly TRBD1 (5 bases). Looked up from germline, CDR1 is SGHAT and CDR2 is FQDESV (reference sequence). The germline V and J ends were trimmed by 5 bases and 6 bases, with 11 bases remaining between them. The CDR3 totals 12 residues. CDR3 sequence: CASSTREGEQYV. In DNA form, the CDR3 reads TGTGCCAGCAGCACCAGGGAAGGCGAGCAGTACGTC.

DNA of the CDR3: TGTGCCAGCAGCCCTAGCGCGAGCTCCTACAATGAGCAGTTCTTC. The encoded protein is CASSPSASSYNEQFF. The V and J genes are TRBV11-3 and TRBJ2-1; the D gene is possibly TRBD2 (6 bases). V gave up 5 bases and J gave up 0 bases, with 11 bases separating them. The CDR3 runs to 15 residues. Looked up from germline, CDR1 is SGHNT and CDR2 is YENEEA.

The chain carries TRBV27 and TRBJ1-2, with D maybe TRBD1 (5 bases). The CDR3 is made up of 14 amino acids. CDR1 is MNHEY, CDR2 SMNVEV, per germline (reference sequence). The ends were cut back, 5 bases at V and 5 bases at J, with 15 bases in the middle. The CDR3: CASSRTPGTYGYTF. DNA for the CDR3: TGTGCCAGCAGTAGAACCCCCGGGACTTATGGCTACACCTTC.

This chain uses TRBV19 with TRBJ1-4; TRBD1 matches 8 bases. The ends lost 4 bases at V and 16 bases at J; junction bases unmatched: 11. Per the germline V gene, CDR1 is LNHDA and CDR2 is SQIVND (reference sequence). The CDR3 is 13 amino acids. Here the CDR3 reads CASSTNLGQGRFF. The CDR3 DNA is TGTGCCAGTAGTACCAACCTAGGACAGGGTCGGTTTTTT.

J is TRBJ1-4 and V is TRBV4-3, with a weak D call TRBD1 (5 bases). Germline-derived CDR1 and CDR2 are LGHNA and YSLEER. V gave up 4 bases and J gave up 7 bases, with 25 bases separating them. The CDR3 totals 18 residues. For the CDR3, the DNA is TGCGCCAGCAGCCGCAAGAAACCCACGGGGGAGGGCGGTGAAAAACTGTTTTTT. It encodes CASSRKKPTGEGGEKLFF.

The CDR3 sequence is CASSYRIRGYEQYF. Here the CDR3 DNA reads TGTGCCAGCAGTTACCGAATACGGGGTTACGAGCAGTACTTC. V is TRBV6-5 and J is TRBJ2-7; maybe TRBD2 (5 bases). There are 14 residues in the CDR3. Trimming shortened V by 2 bases and J by 4 bases, and 12 bases separated the two germline ends. CDR1 MNHEY and CDR2 SVGAGI come from the germline V gene.

The J gene is TRBJ1-1, the V gene TRBV4-2, with TRBD1 matching 7 bases. Germline V CDR1 and CDR2: LGHNA, YNFKEQ. J lost 4 bases, V lost 4 bases, and 9 bases had no gene match. CDR3 length: 15 residues. The CDR3 spells CASSPTNRGSTEAFF. CDR3 nucleotide sequence: TGTGCCAGCAGCCCTACTAACAGGGGTTCCACTGAAGCTTTCTTT.